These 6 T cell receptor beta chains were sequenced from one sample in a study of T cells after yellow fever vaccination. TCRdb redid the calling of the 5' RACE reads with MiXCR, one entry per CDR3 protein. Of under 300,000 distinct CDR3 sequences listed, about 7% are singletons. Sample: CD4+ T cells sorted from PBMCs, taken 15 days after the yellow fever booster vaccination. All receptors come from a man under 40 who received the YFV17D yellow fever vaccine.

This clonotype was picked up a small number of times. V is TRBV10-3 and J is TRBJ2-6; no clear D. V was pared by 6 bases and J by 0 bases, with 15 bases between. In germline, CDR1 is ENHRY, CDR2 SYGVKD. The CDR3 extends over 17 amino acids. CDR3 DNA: TGTGCCATCAGCCCAAACTCAAGGAGCTCTGGGGCCAACGTCCTGACTTTC. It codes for CAISPNSRSSGANVLTF.

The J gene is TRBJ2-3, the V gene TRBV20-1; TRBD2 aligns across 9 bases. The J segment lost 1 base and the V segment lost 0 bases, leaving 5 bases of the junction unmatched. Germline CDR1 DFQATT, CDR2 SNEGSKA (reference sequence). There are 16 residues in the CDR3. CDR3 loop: CSARDPSGARTDTQYF. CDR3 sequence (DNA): TGCAGTGCTAGAGATCCTAGCGGGGCCCGCACAGATACGCAGTATTTT.

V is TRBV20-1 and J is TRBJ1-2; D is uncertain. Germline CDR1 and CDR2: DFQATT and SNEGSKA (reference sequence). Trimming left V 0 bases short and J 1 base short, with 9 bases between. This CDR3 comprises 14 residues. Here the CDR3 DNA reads TGCAGTGCTAGAGAATGGACGGATAACTATGGCTACACCTTC. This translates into CSAREWTDNYGYTF.

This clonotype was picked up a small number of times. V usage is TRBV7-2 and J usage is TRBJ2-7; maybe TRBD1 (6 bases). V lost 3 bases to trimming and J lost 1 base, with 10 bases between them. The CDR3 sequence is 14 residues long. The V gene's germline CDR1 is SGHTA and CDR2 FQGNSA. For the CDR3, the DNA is TGTGCCAGCAGCTTTGGAGGACAGTCCTACGAGCAGTACTTC. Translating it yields CASSFGGQSYEQYF.

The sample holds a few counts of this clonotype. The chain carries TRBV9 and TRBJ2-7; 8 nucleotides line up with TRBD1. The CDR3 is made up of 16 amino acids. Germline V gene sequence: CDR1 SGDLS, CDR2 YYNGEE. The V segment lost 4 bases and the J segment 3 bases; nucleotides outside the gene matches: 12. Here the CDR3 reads CASSPTRGTGVYEQYF. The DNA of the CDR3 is TGTGCCAGCAGCCCCACACGAGGGACAGGAGTCTACGAGCAGTACTTC.

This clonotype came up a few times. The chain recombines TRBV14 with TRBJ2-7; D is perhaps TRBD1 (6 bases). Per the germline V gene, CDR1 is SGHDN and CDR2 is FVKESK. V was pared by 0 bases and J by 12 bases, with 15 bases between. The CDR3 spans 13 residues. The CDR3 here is CASSQDVYRVRYF. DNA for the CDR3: TGTGCCAGCAGCCAAGATGTGTACAGGGTGAGGTACTTC.